Listed below are T cell receptor beta chains from one sample, sequenced in a study of shared clonotypes between healthy human individuals. Sequencing used immunoSEQ multiplex PCR; TCRdb keeps in-frame clones, though not all of them. Among 1.5 million to 2.5 million clones listed, about 95% were seen once. The sample taken for sequencing was naive CD8+ T cells sorted from blood. These TCRs come from a man between 18 and 35 years old in good health. The CDR3 runs from the conserved cysteine through the conserved F or W.

v_gene: TRBV7-9; CDR3aa: CASSLGEGVNTEAFF
v_gene: TRBV5-6; CDR3aa: CASSFSVGGDSNQPQHF
v_gene: TRBV6-6; CDR3aa: CASSYESGSYEQYF
v_gene: TRBV10-2; CDR3aa: CASPGIEDISNQPQHF
v_gene: TRBV9; CDR3aa: CASSVTGSGAWDTQYF
v_gene: TRBV10-1; CDR3aa: CASSETGTEKLFF
v_gene: TRBV30; CDR3aa: CAWRVKSSYEQYF
v_gene: TRBV27; CDR3aa: CASSFSTGAHYYEQYF
v_gene: TRBV6-5; CDR3aa: CASSYSEGARGYTF
v_gene: TRBV6-6; CDR3aa: CASSYSTSGTYNEQFF
v_gene: TRBV7-2; CDR3aa: CASSPVGTSVWFF
v_gene: TRBV6-5; CDR3aa: CASSYTEGNYGYTF
v_gene: TRBV30; CDR3aa: CAWRGGRVNTEAFF
v_gene: TRBV15; CDR3aa: CATSLVSDTQYF
v_gene: TRBV19; CDR3aa: CASRTGDFDYTF
v_gene: TRBV9; CDR3aa: CASSVGGAPYEQYF
v_gene: TRBV6-5; CDR3aa: CASSPLVSTDTQYF
v_gene: TRBV11-2; CDR3aa: CASSLVPTETYEQYF
v_gene: TRBV7-8; CDR3aa: CASSLDVVNTEAFF
v_gene: TRBV7-7; CDR3aa: CASSPRLDTLTEQFF
v_gene: TRBV9; CDR3aa: CASKERDRGPDTQYF
v_gene: TRBV5-4; CDR3aa: CASSLAWGSGNEQYF
v_gene: TRBV7-9; CDR3aa: CASSNSEGETQYF
v_gene: TRBV10-2; CDR3aa: CASSGPGTSGLVNTGELFF
v_gene: TRBV5-6; CDR3aa: CASSEHQGESFYGYTF
v_gene: TRBV7-9; CDR3aa: CASSLQVGWQFF
v_gene: TRBV7-8; CDR3aa: CASSLDLGTGLNYGYTF
v_gene: TRBV15; CDR3aa: CATSREGGGTYRTDTQYF
v_gene: TRBV5-4; CDR3aa: CASSLVQGAAYEQYF
v_gene: TRBV4-1; CDR3aa: CASSPKEGGATDTQYF
v_gene: TRBV7-2; CDR3aa: CASRSGRGTYEQYF
v_gene: TRBV7-9; CDR3aa: CASSSWDSSYEQYF
v_gene: TRBV28; CDR3aa: CASSLLIEAHEQYF
v_gene: TRBV27; CDR3aa: CATTKPGQINTGELFF
v_gene: TRBV5-6; CDR3aa: CASSLWIGLEAFF
v_gene: TRBV7-9; CDR3aa: CASSSGLADYNEQFF
v_gene: TRBV28; CDR3aa: CASSPTSPYEQYF
v_gene: TRBV7-9; CDR3aa: CASSLLAVSTDTQYF